These 8 T cell receptor beta chains were sequenced from one sample in a study of T cells in Graves' hyperthyroidism and ophthalmopathy. Authors of the study amplified TCR beta CDR3 regions from RNA transcripts. TCR CDR3 underwent first-round RT-PCR with the HTBI primer set. TCRdb ran MiXCR on the multiplex PCR reads and lists one entry per CDR3 protein. The table lists approximately 640,000 distinct CDR3 sequences, 45% of them singletons, with less than 8.5% in the top ten. The sample comprised peripheral blood or thyroid tissue (not recorded which). These receptors were taken from an adult man with Graves' disease, either hyperthyroidism or ophthalmopathy (not recorded which).

This chain links TRBV15 with TRBJ1-6; 8 bases agree with TRBD1. The CDR3 totals 14 residues. V lost 9 bases, J lost 6 bases, and 7 bases stayed unmatched. Looked up from germline, CDR1 is LNHNV and CDR2 is YYDKDF (reference sequence). The CDR3: CATAIGQGNSPLHF. In DNA, the CDR3 is TGTGCCACAGCGATCGGACAGGGTAATTCACCCCTCCACTTT.

This clonotype was counted ten times or more. This sequence joins TRBV10-3 and TRBJ2-7; 9 bases fit TRBD2. The CDR3 loop spans 16 amino acids. Germline CDR1 is ENHRY and CDR2 is SYGVKD. With V trimmed by 2 bases and J by 3 bases, 8 bases remained unmatched. The CDR3 is CAISEGLAGHLYEQYF. CDR3 bases: TGTGCCATCAGTGAGGGGCTAGCGGGGCACCTCTACGAGCAGTACTTC.

The chain has TRBV9 and TRBJ2-7, with 8 bases fitting TRBD1. This CDR3 has 16 residues. Germline V gene data show CDR1 as SGDLS and CDR2 as YYNGEE. Trimming took 2 bases from V and 2 from J; bases not matched to a gene: 9. The CDR3 DNA reads as TGTGCCAGCAGCGTTGAAACCGGGACAGGAACCTACGAGCAGTACTTC. It codes for CASSVETGTGTYEQYF.

The chain has TRBV29-1 and TRBJ1-1; no reliable D call. The V and J ends lost 6 bases and 1 base respectively, with 12 bases between them. The CDR3 has 13 amino acids. Germline V gene data show CDR1 as SQVTM and CDR2 as ANQGSEA. As DNA, the CDR3 is TGCAGCGTCCTCGAACGGGGGAACACTGAAGCTTTCTTT. Translating it yields CSVLERGNTEAFF.

This clonotype came up many times. J is TRBJ1-3 and V is TRBV5-1, with D hard to call. V was cut by 0 bases and J by 0 bases, with 10 bases left in between. The CDR3 is 16 amino acids. CDR1 and CDR2 (germline): SGHRS, YFSETQ. The CDR3: CASSLEAGFSGNTIYF. CDR3 nucleotides: TGCGCCAGCAGCTTGGAAGCGGGCTTCTCTGGAAACACCATATATTTT.

The J gene is TRBJ1-5, the V gene TRBV2; D uncertain. The CDR3 length is 12 residues. Trimming left V 5 bases short and J 8 bases short, with 10 bases between. CDR1 and CDR2 from the germline V gene are SNHLY and FYNNEI. CDR3 residues: CASSWGVEPQHF. CDR3 DNA: TGTGCCAGCAGTTGGGGAGTGGAGCCCCAGCATTTT. Based on the CDR3 plus reference TRBV2 and TRBJ1-5, the full variable domain is EPEVTQTPSHQVTQMGQEVILRCVPISNHLYFYWYRQILGQKVEFLVSFYNNEISEKSEIFDDQFSVERPDGSNFTLKIRSTKLEDSAMYFCASSWGVEPQHFGDGTRLSIL.

The chain couples TRBV6-5 to TRBJ2-3; 9 bases map to TRBD2. Germline V lookup: CDR1 MNHEY, CDR2 SVGAGI. The V and J ends lost 1 base and 6 bases, in that order; junction bases with no gene match: 2. This CDR3 region has 14 residues. The CDR3 protein is CASSYYSGRDTQYF. In nucleotides, the CDR3 is TGTGCCAGCAGTTACTACAGCGGGAGGGATACGCAGTATTTT.

In this sample, this clonotype turned up many times. The CDR3 DNA follows: TGTGCCAGCAGCTCGGGGGAGGCTTTCTTT. Translated, it gives CASSSGEAFF. The chain recombines TRBV7-9 with TRBJ1-1, with D maybe TRBD1 (5 bases). V was pared by 4 bases and J by 11 bases, with 8 bases between. The CDR3 has 10 residues. Germline CDR1 and CDR2: SEHNR and FQNEAQ (reference sequence).